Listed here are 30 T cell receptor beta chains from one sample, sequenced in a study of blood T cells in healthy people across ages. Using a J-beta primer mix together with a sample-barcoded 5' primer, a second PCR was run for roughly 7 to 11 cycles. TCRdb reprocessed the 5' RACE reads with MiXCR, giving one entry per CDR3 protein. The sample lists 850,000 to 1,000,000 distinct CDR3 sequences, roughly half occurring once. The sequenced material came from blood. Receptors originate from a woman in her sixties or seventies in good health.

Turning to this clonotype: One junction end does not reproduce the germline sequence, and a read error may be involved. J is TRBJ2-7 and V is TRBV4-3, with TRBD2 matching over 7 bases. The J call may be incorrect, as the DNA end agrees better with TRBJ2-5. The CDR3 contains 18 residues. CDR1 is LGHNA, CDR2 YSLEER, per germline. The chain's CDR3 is CASSQDVLASGRQVTQYF. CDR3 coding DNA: TGCGCCAGCAGCCAAGACGTTTTGGCTAGCGGACGACAAGTGACCCAGTACTTC.

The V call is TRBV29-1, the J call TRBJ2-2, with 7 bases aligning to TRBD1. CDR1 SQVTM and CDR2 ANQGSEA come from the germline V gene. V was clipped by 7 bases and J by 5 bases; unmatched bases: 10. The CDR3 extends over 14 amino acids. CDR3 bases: TGCAGCGCCAGAACAGGGGTGACTACCGGGGAGCTGTTTTTT. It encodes CSARTGVTTGELFF.

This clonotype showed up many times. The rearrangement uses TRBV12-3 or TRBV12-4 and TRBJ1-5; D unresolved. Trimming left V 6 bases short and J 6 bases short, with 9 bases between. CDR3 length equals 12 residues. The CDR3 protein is CASSRPPQPQHF. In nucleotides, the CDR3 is TGTGCCAGCAGCCGTCCTCCTCAGCCCCAGCATTTT.

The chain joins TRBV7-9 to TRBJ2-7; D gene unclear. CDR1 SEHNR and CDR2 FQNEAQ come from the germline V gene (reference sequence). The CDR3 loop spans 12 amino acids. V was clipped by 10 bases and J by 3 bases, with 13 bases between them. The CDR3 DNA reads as TGTGCCAAGCCAGAAGGCTTCTACGAGCAGTACTTC. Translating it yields CAKPEGFYEQYF.

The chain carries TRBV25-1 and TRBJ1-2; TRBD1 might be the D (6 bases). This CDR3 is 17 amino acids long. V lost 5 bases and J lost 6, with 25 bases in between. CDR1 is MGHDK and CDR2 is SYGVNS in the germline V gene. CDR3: CASSPNSPTGPRDGYTF. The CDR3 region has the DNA TGTGCCAGCAGTCCAAACTCCCCGACAGGTCCTAGGGATGGCTACACCTTC.

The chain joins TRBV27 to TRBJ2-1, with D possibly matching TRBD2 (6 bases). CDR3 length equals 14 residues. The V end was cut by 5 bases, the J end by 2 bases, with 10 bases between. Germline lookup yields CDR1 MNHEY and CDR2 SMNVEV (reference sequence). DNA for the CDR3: TGTGCCAGCAGTCGACTAGGTGCCTACAATGAGCAGTTCTTC. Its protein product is CASSRLGAYNEQFF.

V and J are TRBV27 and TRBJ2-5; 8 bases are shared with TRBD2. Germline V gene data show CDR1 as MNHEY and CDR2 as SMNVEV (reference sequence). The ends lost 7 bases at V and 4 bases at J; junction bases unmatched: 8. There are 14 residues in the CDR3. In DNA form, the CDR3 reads TGTGCCAGCACTTCCAACCGGGGGGGAGAGACCCAGTACTTC. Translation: CASTSNRGGETQYF.

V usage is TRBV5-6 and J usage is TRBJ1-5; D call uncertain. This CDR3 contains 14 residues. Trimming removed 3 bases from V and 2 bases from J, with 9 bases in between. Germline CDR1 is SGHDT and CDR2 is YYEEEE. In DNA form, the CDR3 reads TGTGCCAGCAGCTCCGGACGCGGCAATCAGCCCCAGCATTTT. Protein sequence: CASSSGRGNQPQHF.

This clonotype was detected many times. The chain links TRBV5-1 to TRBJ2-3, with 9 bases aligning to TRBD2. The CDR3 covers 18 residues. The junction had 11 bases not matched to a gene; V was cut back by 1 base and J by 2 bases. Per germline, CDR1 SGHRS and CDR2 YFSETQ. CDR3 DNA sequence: TGCGCCAGCAGCTTGTTCGCGGGAGGGCCAGAGTACACAGATACGCAGTATTTT. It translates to CASSLFAGGPEYTDTQYF.

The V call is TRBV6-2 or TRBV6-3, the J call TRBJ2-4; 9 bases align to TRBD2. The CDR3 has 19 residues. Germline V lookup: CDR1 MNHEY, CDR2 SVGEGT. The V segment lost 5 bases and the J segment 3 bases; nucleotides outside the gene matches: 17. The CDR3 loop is CASSSPWREGSVGKNIQYF. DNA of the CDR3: TGTGCCAGCAGTAGCCCCTGGCGGGAGGGTTCTGTTGGCAAAAACATTCAGTACTTC.

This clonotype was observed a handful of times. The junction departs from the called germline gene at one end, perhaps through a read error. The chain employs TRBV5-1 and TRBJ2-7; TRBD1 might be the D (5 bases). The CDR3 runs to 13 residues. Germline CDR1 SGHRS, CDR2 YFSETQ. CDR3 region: CASRLDISYEQYF. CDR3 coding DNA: TGCGCCAGCAGGTTGGACATTTCCTACGAGCAGTACTTC.

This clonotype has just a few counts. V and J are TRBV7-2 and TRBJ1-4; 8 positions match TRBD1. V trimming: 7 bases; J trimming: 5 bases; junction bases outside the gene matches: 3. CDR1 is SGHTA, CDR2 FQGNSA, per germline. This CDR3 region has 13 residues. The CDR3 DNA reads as TGTGCCAGCACCCGGGACAGGAATGAAAAACTGTTTTTT. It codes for CASTRDRNEKLFF.

The CDR3 region is CASSYSAKRGIGHSNQPQHF. CDR3 DNA: TGTGCCAGCAGTTACTCAGCTAAGCGAGGAATCGGACATAGCAATCAGCCCCAGCATTTT. The chain links TRBV6-5 to TRBJ1-5, with D possibly being TRBD1 (5 bases). This CDR3 contains 20 residues. CDR1 is MNHEY and CDR2 is SVGAGI in the germline V gene. Trimming took off 0 bases at V and 0 bases at J, with 21 bases between the two ends.

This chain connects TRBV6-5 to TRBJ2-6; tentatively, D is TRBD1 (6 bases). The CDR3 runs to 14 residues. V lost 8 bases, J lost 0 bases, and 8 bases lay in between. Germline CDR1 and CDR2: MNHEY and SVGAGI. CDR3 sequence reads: CASSGDSGANVLTF. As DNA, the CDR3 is TGTGCCAGCTCAGGGGACTCTGGGGCCAACGTCCTGACTTTC.

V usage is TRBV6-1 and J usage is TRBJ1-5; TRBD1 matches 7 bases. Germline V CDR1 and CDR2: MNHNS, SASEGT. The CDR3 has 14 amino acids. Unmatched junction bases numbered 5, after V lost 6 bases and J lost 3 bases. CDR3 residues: CASRAGTDNQPQHF. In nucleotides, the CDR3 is TGTGCCAGCAGAGCCGGGACAGACAATCAGCCCCAGCATTTT.

DNA for the CDR3: TGTGCCAGCAGCCAAGAGGGACAGGGGGAAACCTACGAGCAGTACTTC. It yields the protein CASSQEGQGETYEQYF. The V and J genes are TRBV4-2 and TRBJ2-7; 11 positions agree with TRBD1. The CDR3 sequence is 16 residues long. Losses at the gene ends were 0 bases for V and 2 bases for J; bases not matched to a gene: 3. Germline V lookup: CDR1 LGHNA, CDR2 YNFKEQ.

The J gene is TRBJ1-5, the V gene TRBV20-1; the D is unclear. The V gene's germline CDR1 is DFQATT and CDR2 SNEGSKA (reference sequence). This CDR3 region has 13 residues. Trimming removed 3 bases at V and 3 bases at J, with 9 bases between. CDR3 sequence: CSAREDLNQPQHF. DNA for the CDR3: TGCAGTGCTAGGGAGGACCTCAATCAGCCCCAGCATTTT.

For the CDR3, the DNA is TGTGCCTGGAGTGAGGGCGACGGACTAGATACGCAGTATTTT. Its protein is CAWSEGDGLDTQYF. The chain links TRBV30 to TRBJ2-3, with TRBD2 as a possible D gene (5 bases). This CDR3 spans 14 amino acids. The V gene's germline CDR1 is GTSNPN and CDR2 SVGIG (reference sequence). V shed 1 base and J shed 5 bases, with 13 bases lying between them.

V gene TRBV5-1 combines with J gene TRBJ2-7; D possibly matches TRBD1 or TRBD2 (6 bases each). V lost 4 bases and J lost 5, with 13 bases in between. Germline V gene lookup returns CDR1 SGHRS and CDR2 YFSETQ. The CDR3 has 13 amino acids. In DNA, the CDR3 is TGCGCCAGCAGCCAACAGGGAGGCGACGAGCAGTACTTC. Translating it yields CASSQQGGDEQYF.

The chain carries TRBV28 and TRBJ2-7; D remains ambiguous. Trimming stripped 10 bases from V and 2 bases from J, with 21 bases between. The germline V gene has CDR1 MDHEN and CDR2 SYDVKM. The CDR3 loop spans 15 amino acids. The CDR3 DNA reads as TGTGCCACACTCACGACCGGACGACCAACCTACGAGCAGTACTTC. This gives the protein CATLTTGRPTYEQYF.

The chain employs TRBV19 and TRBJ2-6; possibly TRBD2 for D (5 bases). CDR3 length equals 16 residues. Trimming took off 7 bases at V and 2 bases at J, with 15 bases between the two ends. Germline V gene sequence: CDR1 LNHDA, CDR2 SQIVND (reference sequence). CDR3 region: CASIPGVRAGANVLTF. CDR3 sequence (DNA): TGTGCCAGTATCCCGGGCGTGAGGGCTGGGGCCAACGTCCTGACTTTC.

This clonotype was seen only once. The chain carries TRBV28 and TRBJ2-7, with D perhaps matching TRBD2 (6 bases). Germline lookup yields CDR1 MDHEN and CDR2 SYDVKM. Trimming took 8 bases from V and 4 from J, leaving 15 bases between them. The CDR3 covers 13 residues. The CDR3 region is CASRIGGLYEQYF. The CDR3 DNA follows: TGTGCCAGCCGGATTGGGGGGTTGTACGAGCAGTACTTC.

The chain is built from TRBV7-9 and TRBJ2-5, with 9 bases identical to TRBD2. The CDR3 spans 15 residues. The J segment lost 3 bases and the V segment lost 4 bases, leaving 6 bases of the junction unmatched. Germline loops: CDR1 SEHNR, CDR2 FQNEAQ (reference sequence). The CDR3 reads CASSSGLANEETQYF. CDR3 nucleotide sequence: TGTGCCAGCAGCTCGGGACTAGCAAATGAAGAGACCCAGTACTTC.

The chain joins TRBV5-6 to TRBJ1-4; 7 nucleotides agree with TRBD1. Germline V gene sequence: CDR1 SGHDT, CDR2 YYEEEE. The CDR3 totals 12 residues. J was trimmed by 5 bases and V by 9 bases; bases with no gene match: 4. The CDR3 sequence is CATRGRNEKLFF. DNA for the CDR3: TGTGCCACGAGGGGGCGGAATGAAAAACTGTTTTTT.

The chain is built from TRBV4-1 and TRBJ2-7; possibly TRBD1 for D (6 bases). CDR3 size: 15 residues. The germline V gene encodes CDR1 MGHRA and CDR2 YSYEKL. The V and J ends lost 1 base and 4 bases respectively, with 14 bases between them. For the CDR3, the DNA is TGCGCCAGCAGCCAAGTGAGCAAGGGGGAGTACGAGCAGTACTTC. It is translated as CASSQVSKGEYEQYF.

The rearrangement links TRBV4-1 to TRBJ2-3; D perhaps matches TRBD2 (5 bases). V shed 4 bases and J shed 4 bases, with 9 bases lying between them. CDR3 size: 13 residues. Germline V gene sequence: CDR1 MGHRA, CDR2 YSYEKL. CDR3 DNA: TGCGCCAGCAGCCTACGGGAACCAGATACGCAGTATTTT. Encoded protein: CASSLREPDTQYF.

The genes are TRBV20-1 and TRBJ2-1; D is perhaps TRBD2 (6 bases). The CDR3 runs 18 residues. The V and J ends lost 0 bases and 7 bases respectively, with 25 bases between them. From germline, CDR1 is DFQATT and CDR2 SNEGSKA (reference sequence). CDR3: CSARDNGGLTGSMNEQFF. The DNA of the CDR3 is TGCAGTGCTAGAGATAATGGGGGGTTAACGGGGAGTATGAATGAGCAGTTCTTC.

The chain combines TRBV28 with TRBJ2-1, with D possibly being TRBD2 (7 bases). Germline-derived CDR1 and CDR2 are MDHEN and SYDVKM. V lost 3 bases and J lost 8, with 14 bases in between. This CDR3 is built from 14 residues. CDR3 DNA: TGTGCCAGCAGTTTCTGGCAGGGGAGGGATGAGCAGTTCTTC. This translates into CASSFWQGRDEQFF.

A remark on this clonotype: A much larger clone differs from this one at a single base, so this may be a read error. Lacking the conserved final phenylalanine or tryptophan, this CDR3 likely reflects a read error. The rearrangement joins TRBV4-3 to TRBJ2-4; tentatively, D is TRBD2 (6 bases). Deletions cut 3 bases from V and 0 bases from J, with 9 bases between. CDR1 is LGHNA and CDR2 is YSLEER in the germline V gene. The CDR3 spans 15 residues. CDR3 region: CASSQKAGAKNIQYL. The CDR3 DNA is TGCGCCAGCAGCCAGAAAGCGGGAGCCAAAAACATTCAGTACTTA.

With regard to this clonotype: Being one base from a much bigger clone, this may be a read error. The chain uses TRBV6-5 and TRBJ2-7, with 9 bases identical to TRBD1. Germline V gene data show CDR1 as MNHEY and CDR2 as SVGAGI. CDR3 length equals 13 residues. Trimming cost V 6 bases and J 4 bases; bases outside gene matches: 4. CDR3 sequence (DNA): TGTGCCAGCAGACCCGGGACAGGGTACGAGCAGTACTTC. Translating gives CASRPGTGYEQYF.